This entry lists 14 T cell receptor beta chains sequenced from one sample in a study of CD8+CD57+ T cells in acquired aplastic anemia. The TCR beta profiling, which covered VDJ combination and CDR3 sequence, was carried out using genomic DNA as the template. TCRdb called the reads again in MiXCR, with one record for every CDR3 protein. The sample consists of some 150,000 distinct CDR3 sequences, just over 50% of them appearing once. Patients included in sequencing had previously demonstrated CD8+CD57+ cell expansion by flow cytometry. The sample was sorted CD4+, CD8+, or CD8+CD57+ T cells (not recorded which) from PBMCs. These receptors were taken from a human donor with aplastic anemia.

The sample holds many counts of this clonotype. The chain is built from TRBV29-1 and TRBJ2-7; the match to TRBD1 covers 7 bases. V lost 5 bases to trimming and J lost 3 bases; unmatched junction nucleotides: 7. Germline V gene data show CDR1 as SQVTM and CDR2 as ANQGSEA. The CDR3 loop spans 13 amino acids. CDR3 sequence: CSVSKTGNYEQYF. The CDR3 DNA follows: TGCAGCGTTTCTAAGACAGGGAACTACGAGCAGTACTTC.

The V call is TRBV11-1, the J call TRBJ2-7; TRBD1 aligns across 7 bases. Germline V gives CDR1 SGHAT, CDR2 FQDESV (reference sequence). The CDR3 extends over 14 amino acids. J gave up 5 bases and V 4 bases, and 8 bases lay outside the gene matches. As DNA, the CDR3 is TGTGCCAGCAGCTCAAGACAGGGATGGAACGAGCAGTACTTC. Translating it yields CASSSRQGWNEQYF.

The rearrangement links TRBV3-1 to TRBJ1-2; TRBD1 is a possible D gene (5 bases). Trimming left V 2 bases short and J 8 bases short, with 12 bases between. This CDR3 is 13 amino acids long. The germline V gene encodes CDR1 LGHDT and CDR2 YNNKEL (reference sequence). The CDR3 here is CASSQRAGDGYTF. In DNA, the CDR3 is TGTGCCAGCAGCCAAAGGGCGGGGGACGGCTACACCTTC.

This clonotype was counted ten times or more. The CDR3 reads CASSLGRQVQRQETQYF. CDR3 sequence (DNA): TGCGCCAGCAGCTTAGGGAGACAGGTCCAGCGCCAAGAGACCCAGTACTTC. The chain employs TRBV5-1 and TRBJ2-5, with D possibly matching TRBD1 (6 bases). Trimming removed 2 bases at V and 1 base at J, with 18 bases between. This CDR3 comprises 17 residues. Germline CDR1 and CDR2: SGHRS and YFSETQ. Complete variable domain (other parts from reference TRBV5-1 and TRBJ2-5): KAGVTQTPRYLIKTRGQQVTLSCSPISGHRSVSWYQQTPGQGLQFLFEYFSETQRNKGNFPGRFSGRQFSNSRSEMNVSTLELGDSALYLCASSLGRQVQRQETQYFGPGTRLLVL.

The table lists this clonotype with a few counts. This sequence joins TRBV2 and TRBJ2-1; no clear D gene. This CDR3 spans 15 amino acids. Germline CDR1 and CDR2: SNHLY and FYNNEI. The V end lost 6 bases, the J end lost 0 bases, and 12 bases lay between the germline ends. The CDR3 coding sequence is TGTGCCAGCAGCGAGAACTTGAGCTCCTACAATGAGCAGTTCTTC. Protein product: CASSENLSSYNEQFF.

This clonotype was observed a single time. This chain links TRBV10-2 with TRBJ1-2; 8 nucleotides align to TRBD1. After removal of 2 bases from V and 2 bases from J, the junction contained 1 base not matched to a gene. Looked up from germline, CDR1 is WSHSY and CDR2 is SAAADI. The CDR3 covers 14 residues. Here the CDR3 reads CASSEGQGNYGYTF. CDR3 DNA sequence: TGCGCCAGCAGTGAGGGACAGGGAAACTATGGCTACACCTTC.

This clonotype was seen only a few times. The gene calls are TRBV10-1 and TRBJ2-7; 9 positions match TRBD1. Trimming cost V 5 bases and J 5 bases; bases outside gene matches: 7. The CDR3 has 14 amino acids. Looked up from germline, CDR1 is WNHNN and CDR2 is SYGVQD (reference sequence). In DNA form, the CDR3 reads TGCGCCAGCAGTAATACCCGGGACAGGGACGAGCAGTACTTC. It is translated as CASSNTRDRDEQYF.

This clonotype was counted once. V usage is TRBV4-1 and J usage is TRBJ2-5; a weak D match, TRBD2 (5 bases). The CDR3 extends over 15 amino acids. CDR1 and CDR2 (germline): MGHRA, YSYEKL. V lost 0 bases to trimming and J lost 7 bases, with 15 bases between them. The CDR3 region has the DNA TGCGCCAGCAGCCAAGATCGTGACTATCCATCGACCCAGTACTTC. Its translation is CASSQDRDYPSTQYF.

This clonotype was counted at least ten times. J is TRBJ1-6 and V is TRBV2; maybe TRBD1 (5 bases). This CDR3 is 18 amino acids long. Trimming removed 0 bases from V and 6 bases from J, with 18 bases in between. Germline V gene data show CDR1 as SNHLY and CDR2 as FYNNEI. For the CDR3, the DNA is TGTGCCAGCAGTGAAGCGCTTCGGGGGGGGAAAGGTAATTCACCCCTCCACTTT. Its protein is CASSEALRGGKGNSPLHF.

This chain connects TRBV10-3 to TRBJ2-7; D perhaps matches TRBD2 (5 bases). Per the germline V gene, CDR1 is ENHRY and CDR2 is SYGVKD. V gave up 0 bases and J gave up 5 bases, with 14 bases separating them. This CDR3 region has 15 residues. The CDR3 region is CAISESQRGFDEQYF. CDR3 coding DNA: TGTGCCATCAGTGAGTCGCAAAGAGGGTTCGACGAGCAGTACTTC.

This chain links TRBV7-3 with TRBJ1-6; D ambiguous. The CDR3 covers 14 residues. Germline lookup yields CDR1 SGHTA and CDR2 FQGTGA. Trimming pared 5 bases from V and 10 bases from J, leaving 15 bases between. DNA for the CDR3: TGTGCCAGCAGCCCTGAAGTAGGTCCCTCACCCCTCCACTTT. This translates into CASSPEVGPSPLHF.

The V call is TRBV24-1, the J call TRBJ2-3; 7 nucleotides match TRBD1. The germline CDR1 and CDR2 sequences are KGHDR and SFDVKD. The CDR3 sequence is 14 residues long. The J segment lost 7 bases and the V segment lost 4 bases, leaving 7 bases of the junction unmatched. The CDR3 coding sequence is TGTGCCACCAGTGACCGCGACAGGGCCCATACGCAGTATTTT. It specifies CATSDRDRAHTQYF.

Turning to this clonotype: The germline gene is not matched at one end of the junction; a read error may be the cause. This chain joins TRBV20-1 and TRBJ2-1; weak D call: TRBD2 (5 bases). This CDR3 is 12 amino acids long. Germline CDR1 is DFQATT and CDR2 is SNEGSKA (reference sequence). CDR3 sequence: CSASTSGREQFF. Written as DNA, the CDR3 is TGCAGCGCTAGTACAAGCGGTCGAGAGCAGTTCTTC.

This chain links TRBV7-3 with TRBJ2-3, with 8 bases that match TRBD2. In germline, CDR1 is SGHTA, CDR2 FQGTGA. This CDR3 has 14 amino acids. With V trimmed by 5 bases and J by 0 bases, 1 base remained unmatched. The chain's CDR3 is CASSASGSTDTQYF. The CDR3 coding sequence is TGTGCCAGCAGCGCTAGCGGGAGCACAGATACGCAGTATTTT.